This TCR beta chain was sequenced during a study of T cells in Graves' hyperthyroidism and ophthalmopathy. Source material for PBMCs was about 10 ml fresh peripheral blood. This CDR3 contains 13 residues. Trimming removed 4 bases from V and 5 bases from J, with 11 bases in between. This clonotype came up a few times. It was RNA transcripts that yielded the amplified TCR beta CDR3 regions. First-round RT-PCR with HTBI primers amplified the TCR CDR3 region. TCRdb re-called the multiplex PCR reads with MiXCR, one entry per CDR3 protein. The data show about 360,000 distinct CDR3 sequences, with 25% seen just once and roughly 70% held by the top ten.

The gene calls are TRBV12-3 or TRBV12-4 and TRBJ1-1; a possible D gene is TRBD1 (6 bases). Material: blood. The receptor's source is a man in his fifties with Graves' hyperthyroidism. The CDR3, as DNA: TGTGCCAGCAGTTCAGGGGTATGGACTGAAGCTTTCTTT. Translation: CASSSGVWTEAFF.